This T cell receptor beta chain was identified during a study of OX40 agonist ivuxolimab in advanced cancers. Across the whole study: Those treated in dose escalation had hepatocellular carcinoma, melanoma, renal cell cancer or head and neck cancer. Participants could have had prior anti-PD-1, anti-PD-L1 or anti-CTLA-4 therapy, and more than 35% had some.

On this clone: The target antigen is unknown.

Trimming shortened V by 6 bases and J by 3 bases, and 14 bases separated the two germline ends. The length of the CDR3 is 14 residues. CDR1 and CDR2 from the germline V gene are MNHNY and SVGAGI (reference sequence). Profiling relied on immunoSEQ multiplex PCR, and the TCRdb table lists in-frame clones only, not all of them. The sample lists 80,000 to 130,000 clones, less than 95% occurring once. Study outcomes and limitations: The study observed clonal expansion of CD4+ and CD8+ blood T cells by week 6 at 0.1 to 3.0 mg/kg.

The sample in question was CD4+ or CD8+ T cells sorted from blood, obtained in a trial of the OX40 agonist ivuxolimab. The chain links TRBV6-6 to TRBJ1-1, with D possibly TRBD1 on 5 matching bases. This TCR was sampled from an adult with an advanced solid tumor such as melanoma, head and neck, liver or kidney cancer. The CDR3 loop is CASSRLKGDTEAFF. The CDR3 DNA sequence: TGTGCCAGCAGCCGATTGAAAGGGGACACTGAAGCTTTCTTT.